These 13 T cell receptor beta chains came from one sample sequenced in a study of shared clonotypes between healthy human individuals. Libraries were prepared by immunoSEQ multiplex PCR; TCRdb keeps only in-frame clonotypes and omits some of them. The sample gives about 1.1 million clones, approximately 78% of which show up once; roughly 0.55% is in the top ten. Sequencing was done on a sample of memory CD4+ T cells from PBMCs. Subset reported: CD45RA-negative fraction. These receptors all come from a man aged 18 to 35 in good health. Some clones in this sample may be carry-over from other donors' samples.

A word on this clone: This sample includes further DNA sequences coding for the same CDR3. This chain joins TRBV2 and TRBJ1-2; D remains unclear. Trimming removed 6 bases from V and 2 bases from J, with 7 bases in between. This CDR3 spans 12 amino acids. Germline V CDR1 and CDR2: SNHLY, FYNNEI. The CDR3 DNA is TGTGCCAGCAGCGGAGGGAACTATGGCTACACCTTC. Its translation: CASSGGNYGYTF. Full variable domain (missing parts from reference TRBV2 and TRBJ1-2): EPEVTQTPSHQVTQMGQEVILRCVPISNHLYFYWYRQILGQKVEFLVSFYNNEISEKSEIFDDQFSVERPDGSNFTLKIRSTKLEDSAMYFCASSGGNYGYTFGSGTRLTVV.

This clone was counted once. The chain uses TRBV10-3 and TRBJ1-2, with D unclear. The ends were cut back, 0 bases at V and 4 bases at J, with 12 bases in the middle. From germline, CDR1 is ENHRY and CDR2 SYGVKD. This CDR3 is 15 amino acids long. The CDR3 DNA reads TGTGCCATCAGTGAGTCTCGGGAACCCGTCTATGGCTACACCTTC. Translation gives CAISESREPVYGYTF.

This chain connects TRBV7-3 to TRBJ2-3; D may match TRBD1 or TRBD2 (5 bases each). V lost 4 bases and J lost 5, with 13 bases in between. Per the germline V gene, CDR1 is SGHTA and CDR2 is FQGTGA. The CDR3 is 14 residues long. The CDR3 loop is CASSSLRGGDTQYF. Written as DNA, the CDR3 is TGTGCCAGCAGCTCCCTGAGGGGTGGAGATACGCAGTATTTT.

The chain is built from TRBV29-1 and TRBJ2-3; TRBD1 aligns across 11 bases. Germline V gives CDR1 SQVTM, CDR2 ANQGSEA. Unmatched junction bases numbered 8, after V lost 6 bases and J lost 0 bases. The length of the CDR3 is 16 residues. The CDR3 spells CSVRGTGGTSTDTQYF. CDR3 coding DNA: TGCAGCGTCCGAGGGACAGGGGGAACTAGCACAGATACGCAGTATTTT.

The rearrangement joins TRBV5-4 to TRBJ2-7; D is perhaps TRBD1 (6 bases). There are 13 residues in the CDR3. Germline-derived CDR1 and CDR2 are SGHNT and YYREEE (reference sequence). V was shortened by 5 bases and J by 1 base, with 10 bases between the two germline ends. CDR3 region: CASRDSLSYEQYF. The DNA for the CDR3 is TGTGCCAGCAGGGACAGCCTATCCTACGAGCAGTACTTC.

This clone was counted a few times. CDR3 loop: CASSQIRDRGNEQYF. The CDR3 DNA is TGCGCCAGCAGCCAAATCCGGGACAGGGGCAACGAGCAGTACTTC. J is TRBJ2-7 and V is TRBV4-1; 10 positions match TRBD1. The trim removed 2 bases at V and 5 bases at J, leaving 6 bases unmatched. Germline assignment: CDR1 MGHRA and CDR2 YSYEKL. The CDR3 sequence is 15 residues long.

The chain links TRBV6-1 to TRBJ1-2; D unresolved. Germline V gene sequence: CDR1 MNHNS, CDR2 SASEGT. The V end was cut by 7 bases, the J end by 1 base, with 13 bases between. CDR3 size: 14 residues. CDR3 DNA sequence: TGTGCCAGCATTGAGGGTTTGGGTAACTATGGCTACACCTTC. Its protein is CASIEGLGNYGYTF.

The chain uses TRBV7-6 and TRBJ1-2; D gene ambiguous. Deletions cut 0 bases from V and 5 bases from J, with 10 bases between. The CDR3 covers 14 residues. The germline CDR1 and CDR2 sequences are SGHVS and FNYEAQ. CDR3: CASSLASGDYGYTF. The CDR3 DNA reads TGTGCCAGCAGCTTAGCATCCGGCGATTATGGCTACACCTTC. The variable domain in full, with the rest retrieved from reference TRBV7-6 and TRBJ1-2, is GAGVSQSPRYKVTKRGQDVALRCDPISGHVSLYWYRQALGQGPEFLTYFNYEAQQDKSGLPNDRFSAERPEGSISTLTIQRTEQRDSAMYRCASSLASGDYGYTFGSGTRLTVV.

This clone was seen a few times. The gene calls are TRBV9 and TRBJ2-3, with D tentatively TRBD1 (6 bases). V was clipped by 4 bases and J by 1 base, with 10 bases between them. Germline V gene lookup returns CDR1 SGDLS and CDR2 YYNGEE. This CDR3 contains 14 residues. CDR3 sequence: CASSTRQGTDTQYF. The CDR3 DNA is TGTGCCAGCAGCACCCGACAGGGCACAGATACGCAGTATTTT.

This rearrangement joins TRBV12-5 to TRBJ2-5, with D tentatively TRBD1 (7 bases). The germline V gene encodes CDR1 LGHNT and CDR2 FRNRAP. CDR3 length equals 16 residues. With 0 bases removed from V and 1 base from J, the gap between germline ends came to 12 bases. Here the CDR3 DNA reads TGTGCTAGTGGTTTGGTACGGGGGACAGTCCAAGAGACCCAGTACTTC. Translating it yields CASGLVRGTVQETQYF. Combining the CDR3 with reference TRBV12-5 and TRBJ2-5 gives the whole variable domain DARVTQTPRHKVTEMGQEVTMRCQPILGHNTVFWYRQTMMQGLELLAYFRNRAPLDDSGMPKDRFSAEMPDATLATLKIQPSEPRDSAVYFCASGLVRGTVQETQYFGPGTRLLVL.

This clone was detected only a few times. The chain carries TRBV2 and TRBJ1-5; tentatively, D is TRBD1 (6 bases). This CDR3 is 18 amino acids long. Germline CDR1 reads SNHLY; CDR2 reads FYNNEI. V lost 5 bases to trimming and J lost 6 bases, with 26 bases between them. The CDR3 coding sequence is TGTGCCAGCAGTCCACCCGGGACAATCCTACCACGGGCTCAGCCCCAGCATTTT. Translated: CASSPPGTILPRAQPQHF.

The V gene is TRBV28, the J gene TRBJ2-1, with TRBD2 matching 8 bases. Germline CDR1 and CDR2: MDHEN and SYDVKM. The CDR3 sequence is 17 residues long. The V and J ends lost 5 bases and 7 bases, in that order; junction bases with no gene match: 16. In nucleotides, the CDR3 is TGTGCCAGCAGTCCCTCGAGGACGGGAGGGCCGGGTAATGAGCAGTTCTTC. It translates to CASSPSRTGGPGNEQFF.

The CDR3, as DNA: TGTGCCAGCAGCCGTGACCAGGCGGATACGCAGTATTTT. Protein product: CASSRDQADTQYF. The chain uses TRBV5-4 and TRBJ2-3; no clear D. Per the germline V gene, CDR1 is SGHNT and CDR2 is YYREEE (reference sequence). Trimming removed 4 bases from V and 6 bases from J, with 12 bases in between. CDR3 length: 13 residues.